A selection of T cell receptor beta chains follows, all from one sample in a study of blood T cells in healthy people across ages. TCRdb ran MiXCR on the 5' RACE reads and lists one entry per CDR3 protein. The repertoire holds over a million distinct CDR3 sequences, with roughly 45% as singletons. The sequenced material came from blood. Receptors were obtained from a woman in her sixties in good health. Both conserved end residues are part of each CDR3. The D gene is left open where the match is weak. Part of the rows lack a size; the others show once, few, many or a class for expanded clones.

j_call | v_call | d_call | clone_size | cdr3_aa | cdr3_nt
TRBJ2-3 | TRBV27 | . | few | CASSSIGRGTDTQYF | TGTGCCAGCAGTTCGATTGGAAGGGGCACAGATACGCAGTATTTT
TRBJ2-5 | TRBV7-9 | TRBD2 | . | CASSLRALAGGRRQETQYF | TGTGCCAGCAGCTTAAGGGCGCTAGCGGGAGGAAGGCGACAAGAGACCCAGTACTTC
TRBJ2-3 | TRBV9 | . | . | CASSAESGFRTDTQYF | TGTGCCAGCAGCGCCGAAAGCGGGTTTCGCACAGATACGCAGTATTTT
TRBJ2-5 | TRBV20-1 | TRBD1 | many | CSALDRVRSETQYF | TGCAGTGCACTAGACAGGGTACGCTCCGAGACCCAGTACTTC
TRBJ2-4 | TRBV3-1 | TRBD1 | . | CASSQAPGQADKNIQYF | TGTGCCAGCAGCCAAGCCCCGGGACAGGCTGACAAAAACATTCAGTACTTC
TRBJ2-1 | TRBV7-3 | . | few | CASSLGAVHSYNEQFF | TGTGCCAGCAGCCTAGGAGCGGTCCACTCCTACAATGAGCAGTTCTTC
TRBJ1-2 | TRBV7-9 | . | . | CASSPPQRGCTF | TGTGCCAGCAGCCCACCCCAGAGGGGTTGCACCTTC
TRBJ2-7 | TRBV6-1 | TRBD2 | . | CASKTSGSREQYF | TGTGCCAGCAAGACTAGCGGGAGCCGCGAGCAGTACTTC
TRBJ2-7 | TRBV6-1 | TRBD1 | . | CASSERFDRGTYEQYF | TGTGCCAGCAGTGAGAGATTCGACAGGGGAACCTATGAGCAGTACTTC
TRBJ2-3 | TRBV29-1 | . | . | CSVELDRTDTQYF | TGCAGCGTTGAATTAGACCGCACAGATACGCAGTATTTT
TRBJ2-5 | TRBV27 | TRBD2 | . | CASSHKTSGNGEQYF | TGTGCCAGCAGCCACAAGACTAGCGGGAATGGTGAGCAGTACTTC
TRBJ2-5 | TRBV29-1 | . | . | CSVESRQIYNEQYF | TGCAGCGTTGAATCGAGACAGATCTACAATGAGCAGTACTTC
TRBJ2-7 | TRBV5-1 | TRBD1 | many | CASGRDSSYEQYF | TGTGCCAGCGGCCGGGACAGCTCCTACGAGCAGTACTTC
TRBJ2-7 | TRBV12-3/TRBV12-4 | . | . | CASTGTENYEQYF | TGTGCCAGCACCGGGACTGAGAACTACGAGCAGTACTTC
TRBJ2-7 | TRBV11-2 | . | many | CASSLVRGYEQYF | TGTGCCAGCAGCTTGGTCAGGGGCTACGAGCAGTACTTC
TRBJ2-5 | TRBV6-1 | . | few | CASSGSGRVKETQYF | TGTGCCAGCAGTGGTTCGGGCAGGGTGAAAGAGACCCAGTACTTC
TRBJ2-3 | TRBV9 | TRBD2 | . | CASSVQGLAPYF | TGTGCCAGCAGCGTACAAGGACTAGCCCCGTATTTT
TRBJ2-7 | TRBV20-1 | TRBD2 | . | CSAREKPTQGLAYSYEQYF | TGCAGTGCTAGGGAAAAACCGACCCAGGGACTAGCGTATTCCTACGAGCAGTACTTC
TRBJ2-1 | TRBV30 | TRBD2 | . | CAWSFGTRSYNEQFF | TGTGCCTGGAGTTTTGGGACTAGATCTTACAATGAGCAGTTCTTC
TRBJ2-1 | TRBV5-1 | TRBD2 | . | CASSSGLDKQQFF | TGCGCCAGCAGCTCGGGACTAGACAAACAGCAGTTCTTC
TRBJ1-4 | TRBV5-4 | TRBD1 | . | CASSVGQGARGEKLFF | TGTGCCAGCAGCGTGGGACAGGGGGCACGTGGAGAAAAACTGTTTTTT
TRBJ1-6 | TRBV29-1 | . | . | CSVQENLNSPLHF | TGCAGCGTTCAAGAGAATTTAAATTCACCCCTCCACTTT
TRBJ2-7 | TRBV12-3/TRBV12-4 | . | . | CASSLNPGSEQYF | TGTGCCAGCAGTTTAAATCCTGGGAGCGAGCAGTACTTC
TRBJ2-1 | TRBV4-2 | TRBD2 | . | CASSLGLAGGKLYNEQFF | TGTGCCAGCAGCCTGGGACTAGCGGGAGGGAAGCTCTACAATGAGCAGTTCTTC